Presented here are 11 T cell receptor beta chains from one specimen sequenced in a study of CD8 T cells in ankylosing spondylitis. Via MiXCR, TCRdb re-called the 5' RACE reads, giving one row per CDR3 protein. The sample lists 240,000 or so distinct CDR3 sequences; approximately 11% were seen once. The sample was blood, either unsorted or a sorted T cell fraction (not recorded which). The receptors come from a male donor with ankylosing spondylitis or in good health (not recorded which).

This clonotype has at least ten counts. This rearrangement joins TRBV5-1 to TRBJ1-4, with D uncertain. The CDR3 sequence is 19 residues long. V was clipped by 2 bases and J by 0 bases, with 20 bases between them. CDR1 is SGHRS, CDR2 YFSETQ, per germline. This CDR3 is CASSFPRNGRVTTNEKLFF. CDR3 coding DNA: TGCGCCAGCAGCTTCCCCAGGAACGGACGAGTTACAACTAATGAAAAACTGTTTTTT.

This clonotype was seen repeatedly, ten times or more. The chain couples TRBV2 to TRBJ2-1; D is unresolved. CDR1 and CDR2 (germline): SNHLY, FYNNEI. The ends were cut back, 4 bases at V and 9 bases at J, with 10 bases in the middle. The CDR3 sequence is 12 residues long. This CDR3 is CASSGLGSEQFF. DNA for the CDR3: TGTGCCAGCAGTGGTCTTGGGTCTGAGCAGTTCTTC.

The genes are TRBV7-8 and TRBJ2-5; the D gene is possibly TRBD2 (7 bases). The V and J ends lost 2 bases and 7 bases respectively, with 23 bases between them. Germline V gene sequence: CDR1 SGHVS, CDR2 FQNEAQ. The CDR3 contains 17 residues. DNA for the CDR3: TGTGCCAGCAGCTTAAGGGGGACTACCCGCTTTAGCGGGACCCAGTACTTC. Translation: CASSLRGTTRFSGTQYF.

This clonotype was picked up many times. This chain links TRBV20-1 with TRBJ2-7; TRBD1 might be the D (7 bases). V gave up 3 bases and J gave up 2 bases, with 17 bases separating them. The CDR3 length is 15 residues. Germline CDR1 DFQATT, CDR2 SNEGSKA (reference sequence). DNA for the CDR3: TGCAGTGCTAGCGAGGGTCAGGGGGGACCCTACGAGCAGTACTTC. This sequence encodes CSASEGQGGPYEQYF.

This clonotype has a count of ten or more. The V call is TRBV20-1, the J call TRBJ2-1, with no clear D. CDR1 DFQATT and CDR2 SNEGSKA come from the germline V gene (reference sequence). This CDR3 has 11 amino acids. V gave up 6 bases and J gave up 3 bases, with 6 bases separating them. CDR3 amino acids: CSALNYNEQFF. The CDR3 DNA is TGCAGTGCCCTGAACTACAATGAGCAGTTCTTC.

This chain's CDR3 is CASRKPGGTLYEQYF. CDR3 bases: TGTGCCAGCAGGAAACCCGGCGGGACTTTGTACGAGCAGTACTTC. The chain recombines TRBV11-2 with TRBJ2-7; a weak D match, TRBD2 (6 bases). This CDR3 has 15 residues. CDR1 and CDR2 from the germline V gene are SGHAT and FQNNGV. V lost 6 bases and J lost 4, with 19 bases in between.

This clonotype was counted at least ten times. The rearrangement uses TRBV5-1 and TRBJ2-5; 13 nucleotides align to TRBD2. The trim removed 4 bases at V and 4 bases at J, leaving 7 bases unmatched. The V gene's germline CDR1 is SGHRS and CDR2 YFSETQ. This CDR3 contains 16 residues. This CDR3 is CASSLGLAGEGETQYF. The CDR3 region has the DNA TGCGCCAGCAGCCTCGGACTAGCGGGAGAGGGAGAGACCCAGTACTTC.

This clonotype was seen only a few times. The chain carries TRBV7-9 and TRBJ2-7, with a weak D call TRBD1 (6 bases). CDR3 length: 15 residues. The germline V gene encodes CDR1 SEHNR and CDR2 FQNEAQ (reference sequence). The V end was cut by 2 bases, the J end by 4 bases, with 15 bases between. In DNA form, the CDR3 reads TGTGCCAGCAGCTTATTTGTGGACAGATCGTACGAGCAGTACTTC. Amino acid sequence: CASSLFVDRSYEQYF.

This clonotype was found a few times. The chain couples TRBV29-1 to TRBJ2-1, with TRBD2 matching 9 bases. V was clipped by 4 bases and J by 1 base; unmatched bases: 5. From germline, CDR1 is SQVTM and CDR2 ANQGSEA. The CDR3 sequence is 15 residues long. Here the CDR3 DNA reads TGCAGCGTTGCATTTAGCGGGAGTTCCTACAATGAGCAGTTCTTC. Amino acids: CSVAFSGSSYNEQFF.

A few counts support this clonotype. The chain joins TRBV9 to TRBJ1-1, with D perhaps TRBD1 (5 bases). V shed 0 bases and J shed 6 bases, with 9 bases lying between them. The CDR3 length is 13 residues. Germline CDR1 is SGDLS and CDR2 is YYNGEE. The CDR3 reads CASSVAGTAEAFF. CDR3 bases: TGTGCCAGCAGCGTAGCGGGGACGGCTGAAGCTTTCTTT. The full variable domain, completed using reference TRBV9 and TRBJ1-1, is DSGVTQTPKHLITATGQRVTLRCSPRSGDLSVYWYQQSLDQGLQFLIQYYNGEERAKGNILERFSAQQFPDLHSELNLSSLELGDSALYFCASSVAGTAEAFFGQGTRLTVV.

This clonotype has at least ten counts. The chain combines TRBV5-1 with TRBJ1-1; 7 bases match TRBD1. This CDR3 has 14 residues. Trimming cost V 4 bases and J 6 bases; bases outside gene matches: 9. The germline gives CDR1 SGHRS, CDR2 YFSETQ. CDR3 residues: CASSGDSPVAEAFF. The CDR3 nucleotides are TGCGCCAGCAGCGGGGACAGCCCAGTTGCTGAAGCTTTCTTT.